Listed below are T cell receptor beta chains from one sample, sequenced in a study of T cells in Graves' hyperthyroidism and ophthalmopathy. Using its own MiXCR run on the multiplex PCR reads, TCRdb lists one record per CDR3 protein. The profile shows approximately 590,000 distinct CDR3 sequences, under 60% of them singletons. The sample consisted of peripheral blood or thyroid tissue (not recorded which). The receptors originated from a woman younger than 35 with Graves' hyperthyroidism. The CDR3 runs from the conserved cysteine through the conserved F or W. Fields, in order: D gene, clone size, V gene, J gene, CDR3 DNA, CDR3 protein. The D gene is left open where the match is weak. Rows may omit the clone size; those that give it use once, few, many or a size class.

-	-	TRBV29-1	TRBJ1-6	TGCAGCGTTGAGGGGGCGGGCAATTCACCCCTCCACTTT	CSVEGAGNSPLHF
TRBD1	-	TRBV11-1	TRBJ1-5	TGTGCCAGCAGCTTATCGGGACAGAGAAATCAGCCCCAGCATTTT	CASSLSGQRNQPQHF
-	few	TRBV7-9	TRBJ1-1	TGTGCCAGCAGCCCAAACCGGGGGGCATGGAGCACTGAAGCTTTCTTT	CASSPNRGAWSTEAFF
-	-	TRBV7-9	TRBJ1-3	TGTGCCAGCAGCCCGCCAGGGAACCCAAACACCATATATTTT	CASSPPGNPNTIYF
-	-	TRBV29-1	TRBJ2-7	TGCAGCGTTAACCCCCAGGGGGACTCCACCTACGAGCAGTACTTC	CSVNPQGDSTYEQYF
-	-	TRBV7-6	TRBJ1-3	TGTGCCAGCTCACCCGGACAGCCGCGCTCTGGAAACACCATATATTTT	CASSPGQPRSGNTIYF
TRBD2	-	TRBV24-1	TRBJ2-2	TGTGCCACCAGTGATCCAGGACTAGCGGGAGGTTCCGGGGAGCTGTTTTTT	CATSDPGLAGGSGELFF
TRBD1	few	TRBV10-3	TRBJ2-7	TGTGCCATCAGTTCTTTCGACAGGGCCTACGAGCAGTACTTC	CAISSFDRAYEQYF
-	many	TRBV2	TRBJ1-2	TGTGCCAGCACAAACTGGGGTGACTATGGCTACACCTTC	CASTNWGDYGYTF
-	many	TRBV24-1	TRBJ1-2	TGTGCCACGACACGGTACGAAGGAAACTATGGCTACACCTTC	CATTRYEGNYGYTF
-	few	TRBV19	TRBJ2-7	TGTGCCAGTAGTAACCTCGGGAAAACCTACGAGCAGTACTTC	CASSNLGKTYEQYF
TRBD1	once	TRBV15	TRBJ1-6	TGTGCCACCAGCCCAAGGACAGGGATTTCACCCCTCCACTTT	CATSPRTGISPLHF
-	-	TRBV6-1	TRBJ1-1	TGTGCCAGTACCGGGACGGAGTACACTGAAGCTTTCTTT	CASTGTEYTEAFF
TRBD1	few	TRBV7-3	TRBJ1-1	TGTGCCAGCAGCCCCATCCGGACAGGGTCTGAAGCTTTCTTT	CASSPIRTGSEAFF
TRBD1	-	TRBV29-1	TRBJ1-3	TGCAGCGGACAGGGGGACTCTGGAAACACCATATATTTT	CSGQGDSGNTIYF
-	-	TRBV29-1	TRBJ1-1	TGCAGCGGACAGACAGGCTCGAACACTGAAGCTTTCTTT	CSGQTGSNTEAFF
-	-	TRBV2	TRBJ1-5	TGTGCCAGCGGGACTAGCGTCTACCCCCAGCATTTT	CASGTSVYPQHF
-	-	TRBV25-1	TRBJ1-5	TGTGCCAGCAGCTTAGCGGTGGAGCAGCCCCAGCATTTT	CASSLAVEQPQHF
-	few	TRBV7-2	TRBJ1-1	TGTGCCAGCAGCTTATGGGGGGCTGTGGTTGAAGCTTTCTTT	CASSLWGAVVEAFF
TRBD1	-	TRBV2	TRBJ1-4	TGTGCCAGCAGTGGAAGTTGGCAGGGGGCCCAAAAACTGTTTTTT	CASSGSWQGAQKLFF
TRBD1	-	TRBV10-3	TRBJ2-2	TGTGCCCGGCGACAGGGGAACACCGGGGAGCTGTTTTTT	CARRQGNTGELFF
-	few	TRBV11-2	TRBJ1-1	TGTGCCAGCAGCTTAGCCACCCGGGACTCACTCTCCAACACTGAAGCTTTCTTT	CASSLATRDSLSNTEAFF
TRBD1	many	TRBV7-2	TRBJ1-5	TGTGCCAGCAGCTCAGGGGACAGCAGCAATCAGCCCCAGCATTTT	CASSSGDSSNQPQHF
-	-	TRBV7-2	TRBJ2-5	TGTGCCAGCATTGGAAGGCAGGGGAGAGAGACCCAGTACTTC	CASIGRQGRETQYF
-	-	TRBV10-3	TRBJ1-1	TGTGCCATCAGTGCAAAGGGGGAGGGTTTCTTT	CAISAKGEGFF
-	-	TRBV29-1	TRBJ2-7	TGCAGCGTTGGCGGGGCCTATGGCTACGAGCAGTACTTC	CSVGGAYGYEQYF
-	few	TRBV7-9	TRBJ1-5	TGTGCCAGCAGCTTACTCGGGGCAAATCAGCCCCAGCATTTT	CASSLLGANQPQHF
-	-	TRBV10-3	TRBJ1-2	TGTGCCATTTCTAACTATGGCTACACCTTC	CAISNYGYTF
-	once	TRBV14	TRBJ1-6	TGTGCCAGCAGCCAGAGAGGGTGGACCTCCCGCGCTACCTATAATTCACCCCTCCACTTT	CASSQRGWTSRATYNSPLHF
-	-	TRBV29-1	TRBJ1-2	TGCAGCGTTGAAGGAGTAGAAGGGTGGGGGAGCTACACCTTC	CSVEGVEGWGSYTF
-	-	TRBV7-9	TRBJ1-1	TGCGCCAGCAGCCAAGACAGCCGGAACACTGAAGCTTTCTTT	CASSQDSRNTEAFF
-	few	TRBV29-1	TRBJ2-2	TGCAGCGTTGAACTGGGGGACACCGGGGAGCTGTTTTTT	CSVELGDTGELFF
-	-	TRBV9	TRBJ1-5	TGTGCCAGCAGCCCAGTTGGGCGATCAAATCAGCCCCAGCATTTT	CASSPVGRSNQPQHF
TRBD1	-	TRBV10-3	TRBJ1-1	TGTGCCAGCAGTGTGGACAGGGGCACTGAAGCTTTCTTT	CASSVDRGTEAFF
-	-	TRBV2	TRBJ2-5	TGTGCCAGCAGTATCCGGGGGAATCAGCCCCAGTACTTC	CASSIRGNQPQYF
TRBD1	-	TRBV29-1	TRBJ1-2	TGCAGCGTTGAGGGACAGGGGGCCCGGGTCTATGGCTACACCTTC	CSVEGQGARVYGYTF
TRBD1	few	TRBV24-1	TRBJ2-2	TGTGCCACCAGTGATTTAAGGACAGGGACCGCCGGGGAGCTGTTTTTT	CATSDLRTGTAGELFF
TRBD1	-	TRBV29-1	TRBJ1-2	TGCAGCGCTAGACAGGGGAGTCGTGGCTACACCTTC	CSARQGSRGYTF
-	-	TRBV6-6	TRBJ1-2	TGTGCCAGCAGTCAACGGGCTACCTATGGCTACACCTTC	CASSQRATYGYTF
TRBD1	-	TRBV24-1	TRBJ1-5	TGTGCCACCGCACCAGGGGGAATGAGCAATCAGCCCCAGCATTTT	CATAPGGMSNQPQHF
-	-	TRBV9	TRBJ2-5	TGTGCCAGCAGCGTAGTATCGGGGACCCAGTACTTC	CASSVVSGTQYF
-	-	TRBV7-3	TRBJ1-2	TGTGCCAGCAGGGCAACGGGGGGCGTGGATGGCTACACCTTC	CASRATGGVDGYTF
-	many	TRBV2	TRBJ1-2	TGTACCAGCGTAGGGCTCGGCTACACCTTC	CTSVGLGYTF
-	-	TRBV7-9	TRBJ2-2	TGTGCCAGCAGCTTAATGCTAGGTTTTGGAACCGGGGAGCTGTTTTTT	CASSLMLGFGTGELFF
TRBD1	-	TRBV25-1	TRBJ1-2	TGTGCCAGCAGTGAATTGACAGGGGAGGGCTACACCTTC	CASSELTGEGYTF
-	-	TRBV2	TRBJ1-2	TGTGCCAGCACCTCCCTAGGACAACAGAACTATGGCTACACCTTC	CASTSLGQQNYGYTF
-	-	TRBV2	TRBJ1-5	TGTGCCAGCAGCAGAGGGGGGGCTTATCAGCCCCAGCATTTT	CASSRGGAYQPQHF
TRBD2	-	TRBV25-1	TRBJ2-7	TGTGCCAGCAGCCTTGGACTAGCGGGAGGGTTCTGGAGCGAGCAGTACTTC	CASSLGLAGGFWSEQYF
-	many	TRBV24-1	TRBJ1-1	TGTGCCACCAGTGATTCCCCGGGCCGGGGTGACACTGAAGCTTTCTTT	CATSDSPGRGDTEAFF
-	few	TRBV29-1	TRBJ1-2	TGCAGCGTTGAACAGGGATTTCGCGGCTACACCTTC	CSVEQGFRGYTF
-	-	TRBV6-5	TRBJ1-5	TGTGCCAGCAGCCCCGAGGGGGGCCTGAATCAGCCCCAGCATTTT	CASSPEGGLNQPQHF
TRBD1	many	TRBV2	TRBJ2-7	TGTGCCAGCAGGAGGGACAGGGGTTACGAGCAGTACTTC	CASRRDRGYEQYF